The 21 T cell receptor beta chains in this list originate from one sample, sequenced in a study of human T cells and chemical hapten exposure. The time point: healthy volunteer bleed at 6 weeks. From whole blood left unfractionated, total RNA was extracted. TCRdb redid the calling of the RACE reads with MiXCR, one entry per CDR3 protein. The repertoire includes about 79,000 distinct CDR3 sequences, about 8.7% of them detected once, and under 2% sits in the top ten. Sequencing used whole blood. The receptors were gathered from a male donor in good health. Some clones in this sample may be carry-over from other donors' samples.

This clonotype came up a few times. V and J are TRBV6-4 and TRBJ2-3; D is perhaps TRBD2 (5 bases). V was clipped by 6 bases and J by 5 bases, with 15 bases between them. This CDR3 contains 14 residues. Germline V gives CDR1 MRHNA, CDR2 SNTAGT. The CDR3 loop reads CASSEDSSVDTQYF. The DNA for the CDR3 is TGTGCCAGCAGCGAGGACTCATCTGTAGATACGCAGTATTTT.

This chain links TRBV6-5 with TRBJ2-3; D is undetermined. This CDR3 contains 12 residues. Germline V gene lookup returns CDR1 MNHEY and CDR2 SVGAGI. The V gene lost 8 bases and the J gene lost 6 bases, with 12 bases spanning the gap. The CDR3 DNA sequence: TGTGCCAGCTCTGGGTCAGGCGATACGCAGTATTTT. Its translation is CASSGSGDTQYF.

The chain uses TRBV12-3 or TRBV12-4 and TRBJ1-5, with TRBD1 as a possible D gene (6 bases). The V end was cut by 6 bases, the J end by 4 bases, with 13 bases between. CDR3 length: 14 amino acids. This CDR3 reads CASRFRGGNQPQHF. CDR3 sequence (DNA): TGTGCCAGCAGATTCAGAGGGGGTAATCAGCCCCAGCATTTT.

The rearrangement uses TRBV18 and TRBJ2-7; TRBD1 agrees at 7 bases. The germline CDR1 and CDR2 sequences are KGHSH and LQKENI. V shed 4 bases, J shed 3 bases, and the junction held 3 bases outside the gene matches. The CDR3 covers 13 residues. This CDR3 is CASSRDSLYEQYF. The CDR3 nucleotides read TGTGCCAGCTCACGGGACAGCCTCTACGAGCAGTACTTC.

This clonotype was picked up many times. The rearrangement links TRBV29-1 to TRBJ1-1; unclear D gene. The CDR3 has 11 amino acids. Germline V lookup: CDR1 SQVTM, CDR2 ANQGSEA. The V end lost 5 bases, the J end lost 1 base, and 5 bases lay between the germline ends. CDR3 loop: CSVSENTEAFF. The CDR3, as DNA: TGCAGCGTTTCGGAGAACACTGAAGCTTTCTTT.

This clonotype has a handful of counts. The V and J genes are TRBV5-6 and TRBJ2-6; D remains unclear. This CDR3 is 15 amino acids long. V was trimmed by 4 bases and J by 3 bases, leaving 11 bases between them. The V gene's germline CDR1 is SGHDT and CDR2 YYEEEE. The chain's CDR3 is CASSVGPVGANVLTF. CDR3 bases: TGTGCCAGCAGCGTCGGACCGGTTGGGGCCAACGTCCTGACTTTC.

This clonotype was seen repeatedly, ten times or more. The chain joins TRBV29-1 to TRBJ2-1, with a tentative D call TRBD2 (6 bases). With 7 bases removed from V and 7 bases from J, the gap between germline ends came to 17 bases. This CDR3 is 13 amino acids long. Germline V gene lookup returns CDR1 SQVTM and CDR2 ANQGSEA. CDR3 protein: CSAILDGLNEQFF. The CDR3 DNA follows: TGCAGCGCAATCCTGGACGGACTAAATGAGCAGTTCTTC.

The chain uses TRBV7-9 and TRBJ1-1; the match to TRBD1 covers 12 bases. Germline V gene data show CDR1 as SEHNR and CDR2 as FQNEAQ (reference sequence). The CDR3 has 16 residues. The V segment lost 4 bases and the J segment 2 bases; nucleotides outside the gene matches: 5. CDR3 coding DNA: TGTGCCAGCAGCTCCCGGGACAGGGGGCGAAACACTGAAGCTTTCTTT. Residues: CASSSRDRGRNTEAFF.

At least ten counts were recorded for this clonotype. The rearrangement uses TRBV29-1 and TRBJ2-5; D is unresolved. The germline V gene encodes CDR1 SQVTM and CDR2 ANQGSEA. Between the trimmed V and J ends, which lost 3 bases and 5 bases, there was a span of 13 bases. This CDR3 spans 13 amino acids. This CDR3 reads CSVDRSLGETQYF. DNA of the CDR3: TGCAGCGTTGATCGCAGTTTAGGGGAGACCCAGTACTTC.

This clonotype was counted only a few times. This chain links TRBV27 with TRBJ2-7; D unclear. CDR1 is MNHEY and CDR2 is SMNVEV in the germline V gene (reference sequence). The V end was cut by 8 bases, the J end by 2 bases, with 13 bases between. CDR3 length equals 13 residues. CDR3 amino acids: CASSLSGPYEQYF. CDR3 nucleotides: TGTGCCAGCTCTTTATCTGGTCCCTACGAGCAGTACTTC.

This clonotype was seen more than once but under ten times. This rearrangement joins TRBV6-2 or TRBV6-3 to TRBJ1-1, with D hard to call. Germline-derived CDR1 and CDR2 are MNHEY and SVGEGT. The V and J ends lost 2 bases and 10 bases respectively, with 11 bases between them. There are 12 residues in the CDR3. The CDR3 loop is CASSYPGSGAFF. As DNA, the CDR3 is TGTGCCAGCAGTTACCCAGGTTCAGGAGCTTTCTTT.

This clonotype was observed a few times. The gene calls are TRBV6-5 and TRBJ2-7; 7 bases are a match to TRBD1. This CDR3 is built from 15 residues. The V segment lost 5 bases and the J segment 3 bases; nucleotides outside the gene matches: 10. Germline V gene sequence: CDR1 MNHEY, CDR2 SVGAGI. The CDR3 DNA follows: TGTGCCAGCAGTGAGGGACAGCCGGATATCTACGAGCAGTACTTC. The encoded protein is CASSEGQPDIYEQYF.

This clonotype was seen at least ten times. V is TRBV29-1 and J is TRBJ2-3; D is unclear. The CDR3 totals 16 residues. From germline, CDR1 is SQVTM and CDR2 ANQGSEA. With 1 base removed from V and 4 bases from J, the gap between germline ends came to 18 bases. The CDR3 sequence is CSVEGVGRERPDTQYF. CDR3 DNA: TGCAGCGTTGAAGGGGTAGGCAGAGAGAGACCAGATACGCAGTATTTT.

This clonotype was observed a handful of times. CDR3 nucleotide sequence: TGCAGTGCTAGAGTCCCGGGACTAGCAACCTACGAGCAGTACTTC. It codes for CSARVPGLATYEQYF. This rearrangement joins TRBV20-1 to TRBJ2-7; 9 bases are shared with TRBD2. The germline V gene encodes CDR1 DFQATT and CDR2 SNEGSKA (reference sequence). The CDR3 length is 15 residues. Trimming cost V 1 base and J 2 bases; bases outside gene matches: 6.

This clonotype was observed a few times. The V gene is TRBV19, the J gene TRBJ1-2; D perhaps matches TRBD1 (6 bases). V shed 8 bases and J shed 3 bases, with 10 bases lying between them. CDR1 is LNHDA, CDR2 SQIVND, per germline (reference sequence). The CDR3 covers 12 residues. The CDR3 DNA sequence: TGTGCCAGTTATAGACAGGACTATGGCTACACCTTC. Residues: CASYRQDYGYTF.

This chain uses TRBV6-5 with TRBJ2-7; a weak D match, TRBD1 (6 bases). CDR1 is MNHEY and CDR2 is SVGAGI in the germline V gene. Trimming cost V 8 bases and J 2 bases, with 16 bases left between them. The CDR3 is 14 residues long. The CDR3 nucleotides read TGTGCCAGCTTCCCGGGGCAGGGGACCTACGAGCAGTACTTC. Amino acid sequence: CASFPGQGTYEQYF.

This clonotype was detected many times. The gene calls are TRBV2 and TRBJ1-5; maybe TRBD1 (5 bases). Germline V gene data show CDR1 as SNHLY and CDR2 as FYNNEI. V was cut by 2 bases and J by 5 bases, with 16 bases left in between. The CDR3 consists of 16 residues. CDR3 DNA: TGTGCCAGCAGTGAAATGTGGAGGGGAGTGGATCAGCCCCAGCATTTT. Translated: CASSEMWRGVDQPQHF.

A few counts support this clonotype. The chain links TRBV7-9 to TRBJ2-7; TRBD2 aligns across 12 bases. This CDR3 region has 16 residues. Germline CDR1 is SEHNR and CDR2 is FQNEAQ (reference sequence). V was clipped by 5 bases and J by 6 bases; unmatched bases: 11. The CDR3 DNA sequence: TGTGCCAGCAGCCCCGATCGGACTAGCGGGACGGGCGAGCAGTACTTC. This encodes CASSPDRTSGTGEQYF. Complete variable domain (other parts from reference TRBV7-9 and TRBJ2-7): DTGVSQNPRHKITKRGQNVTFRCDPISEHNRLYWYRQTLGQGPEFLTYFQNEAQLEKSRLLSDRFSAERPKGSFSTLEIQRTEQGDSAMYLCASSPDRTSGTGEQYFGPGTRLTVT.

This clonotype came up a few times. The chain employs TRBV10-3 and TRBJ2-7; tentatively, D is TRBD1 or TRBD2 (5 bases each). Trimming stripped 5 bases from V and 6 bases from J, with 14 bases between. The CDR3 loop spans 13 amino acids. The germline gives CDR1 ENHRY, CDR2 SYGVKD. CDR3 in amino acids: CAISPRDAAEQYF. CDR3 sequence (DNA): TGTGCCATCAGTCCCCGGGACGCCGCCGAGCAGTACTTC.

This clonotype has more than one count but fewer than ten. The V and J genes are TRBV7-9 and TRBJ2-7, with D tentatively TRBD2 (6 bases). The ends were cut back, 0 bases at V and 6 bases at J, with 12 bases in the middle. Looked up from germline, CDR1 is SEHNR and CDR2 is FQNEAQ (reference sequence). This CDR3 region has 14 residues. This chain's CDR3 is CASSLARGKGEQYF. CDR3 DNA: TGTGCCAGCAGCTTAGCGCGCGGGAAAGGCGAGCAGTACTTC.

The CDR3 coding sequence is TGTGCCAGCAGTAGGGGGGTAACCTACAATGAGCAGTTCTTC. Translated: CASSRGVTYNEQFF. The rearrangement joins TRBV6-2 or TRBV6-3 to TRBJ2-1; the D gene could be TRBD1 or TRBD2 (6 bases each). CDR1 is MNHEY, CDR2 SVGEGT, per germline. Trimming stripped 5 bases from V and 2 bases from J, with 10 bases between. The CDR3 has 14 residues.